These 9 T cell receptor beta chains were sequenced from one sample in a study of cytomegalovirus exposure and HLA in healthy donors. Profiling relied on immunoSEQ multiplex PCR, and the TCRdb table lists in-frame clones only, not all of them. Of 200,000 to 300,000 clones listed, roughly 87% were seen once; the top ten hold 3% to 3.5%. Sequenced input: PBMCs. The receptors come from a woman aged 25 to 39 in good health and CMV-seronegative.

The chain is built from TRBV11-1 and TRBJ2-7; the match to TRBD1 covers 10 bases. The trim removed 4 bases at V and 2 bases at J, leaving 2 bases unmatched. Germline V gene data show CDR1 as SGHAT and CDR2 as FQDESV (reference sequence). This CDR3 is 14 amino acids long. CDR3 in DNA: TGTGCCAGCAGCTCCGGGACAGGGGCCTACGAGCAGTACTTC. Translation: CASSSGTGAYEQYF. Together with reference TRBV11-1 and TRBJ2-7, the CDR3 gives the full variable domain: EAEVAQSPRYKITEKSQAVAFWCDPISGHATLYWYRQILGQGPELLVQFQDESVVDDSQLPKDRFSAERLKGVDSTLKIQPAELGDSAMYLCASSSGTGAYEQYFGPGTRLTVT.

This clone has only a few counts. The V and J genes are TRBV12-5 and TRBJ2-1, with D uncertain. Trimming shortened V by 11 bases and J by 10 bases, and 21 bases separated the two germline ends. The CDR3 spans 13 residues. From germline, CDR1 is LGHNT and CDR2 FRNRAP. The CDR3 reads CAGAGPGVGEQFF. The DNA of the CDR3 is TGTGCTGGAGCAGGTCCCGGAGTTGGAGAGCAGTTCTTC.

This chain uses TRBV27 with TRBJ2-7, with 10 bases aligning to TRBD2. The V gene's germline CDR1 is MNHEY and CDR2 SMNVEV (reference sequence). The CDR3 covers 17 residues. V lost 2 bases, J lost 3 bases, and 10 bases stayed unmatched. The CDR3 nucleotides are TGTGCCAGCAGTTTAGGAATTGGAGGACTAGCGGACTACGAGCAGTACTTC. Translation: CASSLGIGGLADYEQYF.

The V call is TRBV19, the J call TRBJ1-5; TRBD1 is a possible D gene (6 bases). Trimming took 3 bases from V and 7 from J, leaving 16 bases between them. Germline CDR1 and CDR2: LNHDA and SQIVND (reference sequence). The CDR3 has 15 residues. CDR3 amino acids: CASSIPGANGQPQHF. CDR3 DNA sequence: TGTGCCAGTAGTATCCCAGGGGCCAATGGGCAGCCCCAGCATTTT.

This clone was counted only a few times. This chain uses TRBV11-3 with TRBJ2-2; D not certain. There are 12 residues in the CDR3. Germline CDR1 is SGHNT and CDR2 is YENEEA. The V and J ends lost 8 bases and 4 bases respectively, with 8 bases between them. The CDR3 reads CASGKATGELFF. As DNA, the CDR3 is TGTGCCAGCGGAAAGGCCACCGGGGAGCTGTTTTTT.

V and J are TRBV13 and TRBJ2-5; 13 nucleotides agree with TRBD2. The ends lost 3 bases at V and 4 bases at J; junction bases unmatched: 5. Germline values: CDR1 PRHDT, CDR2 FYEKMQ (reference sequence). The CDR3 contains 16 residues. The CDR3 loop is CASSFRTSGRTETQYF. The CDR3, as DNA: TGTGCCAGCAGCTTTCGGACTAGCGGGAGAACAGAGACCCAGTACTTC.

This chain links TRBV6-5 with TRBJ2-5; 7 bases match TRBD1. This CDR3 is 15 amino acids long. CDR1 MNHEY and CDR2 SVGAGI come from the germline V gene. V lost 0 bases to trimming and J lost 4 bases; unmatched junction nucleotides: 5. The CDR3 DNA reads TGTGCCAGCAGTTACTCGAGACAGGGTGGAGAGACCCAGTACTTC. It is translated as CASSYSRQGGETQYF.

The chain uses TRBV4-3 and TRBJ1-2; no clear D gene. The ends were cut back, 1 base at V and 6 bases at J, with 12 bases in the middle. Germline V gene data show CDR1 as LGHNA and CDR2 as YSLEER. The CDR3 contains 14 residues. The CDR3: CASSQALLEDGYTF. CDR3 sequence (DNA): TGCGCCAGCAGCCAAGCGCTATTAGAGGATGGCTACACCTTC.

This chain's CDR3 is CASSYDFSYEQYF. DNA of the CDR3: TGTGCCAGCAGTTATGACTTCTCCTACGAGCAGTACTTC. V usage is TRBV6-5 and J usage is TRBJ2-7; D ambiguous. The V end was cut by 3 bases, the J end by 0 bases, with 6 bases between. The CDR3 is 13 amino acids. CDR1 is MNHEY, CDR2 SVGAGI, per germline.